Listed here is a single T cell receptor (beta chain). The entry originates in a study of Tregs in tolerant kidney transplant recipients. Between the trimmed V and J ends, which lost 0 bases and 7 bases, there was a span of 13 bases. Germline loops: CDR1 SGHRS, CDR2 YFSETQ. The CDR3 is made up of 15 amino acids. Measured with immunoSEQ multiplex PCR; TCRdb has only the in-frame clones, and not every one. This table has around 230,000 clones, around 81% appearing once. The sample comprised CD4+ T cells from blood. The TCR originated in a human donor in good health. This chain uses TRBV5-1 with TRBJ1-4; unclear D gene. CDR3: CASSLVLAPGEKLFF. The DNA of the CDR3 is TGCGCCAGCAGCTTGGTCTTGGCCCCAGGTGAAAAACTGTTTTTT.